This T cell receptor beta chain was retrieved from a study of breast tumors, draining lymph nodes, adjacent tissues. Study findings and constraints: Compared with lymph nodes, tumors were less diverse; compared with nontumor tissue, more. That most tumor T cells come from lymph nodes remained unproven. Most tumor T cells seemingly derive from lymph node, then expand in tumor. Luminal-like breast cancer showed significantly higher tumor–nontumor repertoire similarity than basal-like.

This clonotype appeared many times. Its antigen remains unknown. Axillary draining lymph nodes of breast cancer patients supplied the node samples. TCRdb fed the multiplex PCR reads into MiXCR, producing one record per CDR3 protein. The table lists about 230,000 distinct CDR3 sequences, about a third of them singletons, with 1.4% in the top ten. J was trimmed by 7 bases and V by 5 bases; bases with no gene match: 4. This CDR3 has 13 amino acids. CDR1 and CDR2 (germline): SGDLS, YYNGEE. Sequencing input: axillary lymph node tissue. The rearrangement uses TRBV9 and TRBJ2-3, with 10 bases fitting TRBD2. The clonotype originates from a female donor with breast cancer. Some clones in this sample may be carry-over from other donors' samples. CDR3 coding DNA: TGTGCCAGCAGTAGCGGGAGGTGGAATACGCAGTATTTT. Translated: CASSSGRWNTQYF. Combining the CDR3 with reference TRBV9 and TRBJ2-3 gives the whole variable domain DSGVTQTPKHLITATGQRVTLRCSPRSGDLSVYWYQQSLDQGLQFLIQYYNGEERAKGNILERFSAQQFPDLHSELNLSSLELGDSALYFCASSSGRWNTQYFGPGTRLTVL.